Below are 17 T cell receptor beta chains sequenced from a single sample in a study of blood T cells in healthy people across ages. For the second PCR, which ran for roughly 7 to 11 cycles, a sample-barcoded 5' primer and a J-beta primer mix were used. TCRdb called the 5' RACE reads again in MiXCR, with one record for every CDR3 protein. The table lists 1.8 million or so distinct CDR3 sequences, around 42% of them singletons. Sample: blood. Every receptor here comes from a human donor in good health.

This clonotype was seen only a few times. V and J are TRBV6-5 and TRBJ1-5; 7 bases agree with TRBD1. The CDR3 extends over 13 amino acids. V lost 7 bases to trimming and J lost 7 bases; unmatched junction nucleotides: 7. Germline lookup yields CDR1 MNHEY and CDR2 SVGAGI. The CDR3 sequence is CASMTGTGQPQHF. The DNA of the CDR3 is TGTGCCAGCATGACAGGGACCGGACAGCCCCAGCATTTT.

This sequence joins TRBV5-1 and TRBJ2-1; D tentatively reads TRBD1 or TRBD2 (5 bases each). Looked up from germline, CDR1 is SGHRS and CDR2 is YFSETQ. Trimming took 4 bases from V and 3 from J, leaving 17 bases between them. The CDR3 runs 16 residues. CDR3 in amino acids: CASSPRDVQVYNEQFF. The CDR3 DNA is TGCGCCAGCAGCCCAAGGGACGTCCAAGTCTACAATGAGCAGTTCTTC.

The rearrangement uses TRBV7-9 and TRBJ1-2; 8 bases fit TRBD1. CDR1 and CDR2 from the germline V gene are SEHNR and FQNEAQ (reference sequence). The CDR3 contains 14 residues. J lost 5 bases, V lost 4 bases, and 6 bases had no gene match. CDR3 in DNA: TGTGCCAGCAGCTGGGGGACAGGTTTTTATGGCTACACCTTC. Translation gives CASSWGTGFYGYTF.

The chain joins TRBV3-1 to TRBJ1-4; D is unclear. V was pared by 4 bases and J by 0 bases, with 24 bases between. Germline assignment: CDR1 LGHDT and CDR2 YNNKEL (reference sequence). CDR3 length equals 20 residues. DNA of the CDR3: TGTGCCAGCAGCCCCAGGTCCTTGGCATATTATCAGGCAACTAATGAAAAACTGTTTTTT. Translation gives CASSPRSLAYYQATNEKLFF. Based on the CDR3 plus reference TRBV3-1 and TRBJ1-4, the full variable domain is DTAVSQTPKYLVTQMGNDKSIKCEQNLGHDTMYWYKQDSKKFLKIMFSYNNKELIINETVPNRFSPKSPDKAHLNLHINSLELGDSAVYFCASSPRSLAYYQATNEKLFFGSGTQLSVL.

The chain joins TRBV2 to TRBJ1-2; no reliable D call. The CDR3 totals 13 residues. CDR1 and CDR2 (germline): SNHLY, FYNNEI. The ends were cut back, 1 base at V and 5 bases at J, with 8 bases in the middle. The CDR3 DNA sequence: TGTGCCAGCAGTGAAGTCGTCACTTATGGCTACACCTTC. Protein product: CASSEVVTYGYTF.

The chain links TRBV20-1 to TRBJ2-7; D not resolved. The length of the CDR3 is 11 residues. V was pared by 6 bases and J by 6 bases, with 12 bases between. The V gene's germline CDR1 is DFQATT and CDR2 SNEGSKA (reference sequence). Here the CDR3 reads CSAEAPSEQYF. As DNA, the CDR3 is TGCAGTGCCGAGGCGCCGTCCGAGCAGTACTTC.

This clonotype has a handful of counts. V usage is TRBV6-2 or TRBV6-3 and J usage is TRBJ1-2; TRBD1 aligns across 7 bases. The CDR3 length is 15 residues. Germline CDR1 MNHEY, CDR2 SVGEGT. Germline trimming cut 5 bases from V and 6 bases from J; bases unmatched to any gene: 12. The CDR3 bases are TGTGCCAGCAGTCCAACAAGGGGACAGAGAAATGGCTACACCTTC. It is translated as CASSPTRGQRNGYTF.

This clonotype was counted between two and nine times. This chain joins TRBV4-2 and TRBJ1-4; maybe TRBD1 (6 bases). There are 17 residues in the CDR3. Trimming pared 0 bases from V and 8 bases from J, leaving 19 bases between. The germline CDR1 and CDR2 sequences are LGHNA and YNFKEQ. The CDR3 sequence is CASSQDRNRAGQEKLFF. CDR3 in DNA: TGTGCCAGCAGCCAAGATAGGAACAGGGCTGGTCAAGAAAAACTGTTTTTT.

The rearrangement links TRBV25-1 to TRBJ2-6; D remains ambiguous. V shed 1 base and J shed 1 base, with 8 bases lying between them. Germline values: CDR1 MGHDK, CDR2 SYGVNS. This CDR3 region has 16 residues. CDR3: CASSELRASGANVLTF. CDR3 sequence (DNA): TGTGCCAGCAGTGAATTACGAGCATCTGGGGCCAACGTCCTGACTTTC.

This clonotype has more than one count but fewer than ten. This sequence joins TRBV10-3 and TRBJ2-3; 8 nucleotides agree with TRBD1. This CDR3 has 17 residues. After removal of 3 bases from V and 2 bases from J, the junction contained 10 bases not matched to a gene. Germline V gives CDR1 ENHRY, CDR2 SYGVKD. The CDR3 region is CAISEGGRGLDTDTQYF. The CDR3 nucleotides are TGTGCCATCAGTGAAGGGGGCAGGGGGCTCGACACAGATACGCAGTATTTT.

In this sample, this clonotype turned up a few times. The CDR3 DNA reads TGTGCCAGCAGTGACTCTTTTAGGACAGCGAACAATGAGCAGTTCTTC. This gives the protein CASSDSFRTANNEQFF. This chain links TRBV6-4 with TRBJ2-1, with D tentatively TRBD1 (6 bases). Germline CDR1 MRHNA, CDR2 SNTAGT. This CDR3 region has 16 residues. Trimming cost V 0 bases and J 5 bases, with 14 bases left between them.

This clonotype was seen more than once but under ten times. The CDR3 bases are TGTGCCAGCAGTAACTCCCTCGGGACACCGTACGAGCAGTACTTC. Amino acid sequence: CASSNSLGTPYEQYF. The chain is built from TRBV27 and TRBJ2-7; D is perhaps TRBD1 (6 bases). In germline, CDR1 is MNHEY, CDR2 SMNVEV (reference sequence). Trimming cost V 5 bases and J 4 bases, with 18 bases left between them. This CDR3 region has 15 residues.

The genes are TRBV5-1 and TRBJ1-1; D might be TRBD1 (6 bases). V was trimmed by 4 bases and J by 5 bases, leaving 21 bases between them. Per the germline V gene, CDR1 is SGHRS and CDR2 is YFSETQ. The length of the CDR3 is 16 residues. CDR3 amino acids: CASSTLGRDMGTEAFF. DNA for the CDR3: TGCGCCAGCAGCACCCTAGGCCGGGACATGGGAACTGAAGCTTTCTTT.

V usage is TRBV20-1 and J usage is TRBJ1-2; 10 bases are shared with TRBD1. Per the germline V gene, CDR1 is DFQATT and CDR2 is SNEGSKA (reference sequence). The trim removed 2 bases at V and 4 bases at J, leaving 4 bases unmatched. CDR3 size: 14 residues. The CDR3 here is CSARLDRGSYGYTF. As DNA, the CDR3 is TGCAGTGCTAGATTGGACAGGGGGTCCTATGGCTACACCTTC.

The sample holds a few counts of this clonotype. The rearrangement uses TRBV20-1 and TRBJ1-2; D is unclear. Per the germline V gene, CDR1 is DFQATT and CDR2 is SNEGSKA (reference sequence). The CDR3 has 13 residues. The CDR3 region has the DNA TGCCTTGGTCGGGAATCAAGTAACTATGGCTACACCTTC. As protein: CLGRESSNYGYTF.

Notes on this clonotype: A read error may account for a junction end that differs from germline. The V and J genes are TRBV6-5 and TRBJ2-4; TRBD1 aligns across 7 bases. The V gene's germline CDR1 is MNHEY and CDR2 SVGAGI. This CDR3 comprises 15 residues. CDR3 protein: CARSYSTGRRNIQYF. The CDR3 nucleotides read TGTGCCCGCAGTTACTCGACAGGGAGAAGGAACATTCAGTACTTC.

The genes are TRBV28 and TRBJ2-3; TRBD2 agrees at 8 bases. TRBJ2-7 explains the end of the DNA better; the J call may be wrong. This CDR3 has 15 residues. Germline assignment: CDR1 MDHEN and CDR2 SYDVKM. CDR3 DNA: TGTGCCAGCAGTTTGAGCGGGGGCCTCCGATACGAGCAGTACGTC. Residues: CASSLSGGLRYEQYV.